The T cell receptor (beta chain) described here comes from a study of spatial heterogeneity in lung cancer (dated by TCRdb to the late 2010s). Context from the whole study: Beta-chain transcripts were consistently detected in greater numbers than alpha-chain transcripts, which likely reflected higher beta-chain transcript abundance. In the raw uncorrected reads, each unique combination of TCR and UMI appeared more than ten times on average. In non-small cell lung cancer, the study made a quantitative comparison of TCR alpha and beta repertoires among multiple tumor regions, matched nontumor lung and blood. Nonsynonymous mutation counts, determined by whole-exome sequencing of tumor tissue, were related to TCR repertoire features. At surgery, some 200 tumor regions, approximately 64 matched nontumor lung samples and 56 PBMC samples were TCR-sequenced for both alpha and beta chains. The paper's findings and limits, for the study overall: Additional single-cell paired TCR alpha and beta sequencing was considered necessary to confirm, at a functional level, the hypothesis that regional TCRs recognize regional mutations. Ubiquitous expanded tumor TCRs were detected in blood more often at tumor resection than at routine follow-up.

V is cut by 4 bases and J by 7 bases, and the space between the germline ends is 13 bases. The CDR3 sequence holds 14 residues, the cysteine and phenylalanine included. Here the CDR3 DNA is all that survives: 42 bases in frame from base 1. CDR1 is given as LGHDT and CDR2 as YNNKEL, both from the germline V gene (reference sequence). The protocol used for the library was 5' RACE. Sequencing was performed on a NextSeq 500. To allow correction of PCR and sequencing errors, the TCR library protocol tagged every TCR cDNA molecule with a unique molecular identifier. The study's processing was this. TCR identification, UMI-based error correction and CDR3 extraction were all carried out with Decombinator tools. Expanded TCRs were defined as those above a frequency of 2 per 1,000, corresponding to the top 1% of the tumor frequency distribution. Renyi diversity was computed with the R vegan package after each repertoire had been subsampled 100 times to 5,000 TCRs. CDR3 similarity networks were built from amino acid triplet string-kernel similarity, connecting CDR3s with pairwise similarity above 0.82. In TCRdb, the public reads were trimmed at Q25 with fastp and aligned with MiXCR, with productive beta chains retained. Rows matching on CDR3 protein sequence are summarized as one entry with the most common DNA and genes. These V and J calls rely on TCRdb rather than the paper's analysis. For this sample there are around 45,000 distinct CDR3 sequences; approximately 15% appear just once. The ten biggest clones cover about 60% of the sample.

The time point label, read with the paper, signifies: sample taken at primary tumor resection. The donors were fewer than 90 patients from the lung TRACERx cohort who had early-stage, untreated non-small cell lung cancer. Whole RNA extracted from tumor and nontumor lung tissue, or from cryopreserved PBMC samples, was used for TCR sequencing without cell sorting. Only patients for whom sufficient RNA was available from at least two tumor regions were selected for TCR sequencing. Notes on this clonotype: It has no known antigen specificity. There are no base qualities to consult, and no much larger clone falls within one base.

Rearrangement joined TRBV3-1 to TRBJ2-2; TRBD1 is possibly the D segment (6 matching bases). The sequence came from a male donor with early-stage non-small cell lung cancer. The material sequenced was PBMCs, taken at surgery. The CDR3 protein sequence reads: CASSPPGVIGELFF. The sequence in DNA is TGTGCCAGCAGCCCCCCAGGGGTTATCGGGGAGCTGTTTTTT.